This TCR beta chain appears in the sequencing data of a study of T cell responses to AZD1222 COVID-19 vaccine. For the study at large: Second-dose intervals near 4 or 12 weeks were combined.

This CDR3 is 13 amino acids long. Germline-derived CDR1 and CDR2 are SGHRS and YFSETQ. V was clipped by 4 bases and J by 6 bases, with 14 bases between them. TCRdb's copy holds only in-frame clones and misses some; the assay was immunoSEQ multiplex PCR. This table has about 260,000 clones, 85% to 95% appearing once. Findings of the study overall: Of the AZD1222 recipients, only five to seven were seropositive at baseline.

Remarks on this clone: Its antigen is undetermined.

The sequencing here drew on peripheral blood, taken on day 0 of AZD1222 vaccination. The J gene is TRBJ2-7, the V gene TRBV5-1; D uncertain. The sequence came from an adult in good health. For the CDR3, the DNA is TGCGCCAGCAGCACAATCCACTTGGGCGAGCAGTACTTC. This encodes CASSTIHLGEQYF.